One and the same sample provided the 8 T cell receptor beta chains below, sequenced in a study of response to subunit inactivated influenza vaccine. TCRdb passed the RT-PCR reads through MiXCR, listing each CDR3 protein once. The profile shows 150,000 to 200,000 distinct CDR3 sequences, about an eighth of them singletons. This sample also appeared in a second study, on T cells expressing NK-cell markers. That publication notes: A 5'RACE template switching approach incorporating UMIs was used to make TCR beta cDNA.

Sequenced here: CD8+ T cells sorted from PBMCs, sampled 11 to 12 days after vaccination. The receptors come from a man over 45 who received an inactivated influenza vaccine.

Details on this clonotype: One base away lies a much larger clone, so this may be a sequencing read error. V usage is TRBV2 and J usage is TRBJ1-1; maybe TRBD1 (6 bases). Germline CDR1 reads SNHLY; CDR2 reads FYNNEI. V lost 8 bases to trimming and J lost 2 bases, with 12 bases between them. CDR3 size: 13 residues. The CDR3: CASRYRDNTEAFF. The CDR3 DNA reads TGTGCCAGCCGTTACAGGGACAACACTGAAGCTTTCTTT.

In its sample, this clonotype was seen many times. This chain uses TRBV7-6 with TRBJ2-7; D is unclear. There are 14 residues in the CDR3. With 2 bases removed from V and 1 base from J, the gap between germline ends came to 9 bases. Looked up from germline, CDR1 is SGHVS and CDR2 is FNYEAQ. This chain's CDR3 is CASSLQDKSYEQYF. DNA for the CDR3: TGTGCCAGCAGCTTACAAGACAAATCCTACGAGCAGTACTTC.

The V call is TRBV25-1, the J call TRBJ2-5, with TRBD1 matching 9 bases. J was trimmed by 4 bases and V by 3 bases; bases with no gene match: 6. Germline-derived CDR1 and CDR2 are MGHDK and SYGVNS. The CDR3 runs 15 residues. CDR3 DNA: TGTGCCAGCAGTGACCGGGACAGGGATTCAGAGACCCAGTACTTC. Its protein is CASSDRDRDSETQYF.

The chain recombines TRBV27 with TRBJ2-5; TRBD2 matches at 10 bases. The germline V gene has CDR1 MNHEY and CDR2 SMNVEV (reference sequence). V trimming: 3 bases; J trimming: 5 bases; junction bases outside the gene matches: 6. The CDR3 has 15 amino acids. The chain's CDR3 is CASSFASGSSETQYF. CDR3 nucleotide sequence: TGTGCCAGCAGTTTTGCTAGCGGGAGCTCGGAGACCCAGTACTTC.

A few counts support this clonotype. This chain connects TRBV28 to TRBJ1-1; a possible D gene is TRBD1 (6 bases). Germline CDR1 is MDHEN and CDR2 is SYDVKM. The CDR3 contains 14 residues. The V end was cut by 10 bases, the J end by 1 base, with 16 bases between. As DNA, the CDR3 is TGTGCCATCAAAAGGGACAATGGGAACACTGAAGCTTTCTTT. It encodes CAIKRDNGNTEAFF.

The chain has TRBV7-6 and TRBJ2-1, with D possibly matching TRBD1 (5 bases). Per germline, CDR1 SGHVS and CDR2 FNYEAQ. The CDR3 runs to 13 residues. Trimming left V 1 base short and J 8 bases short, with 9 bases between. CDR3 amino acids: CASSLGKGDEQFF. The CDR3 DNA reads as TGTGCCAGCAGCTTAGGGAAAGGGGATGAGCAGTTCTTC. The whole variable domain, filled in from reference TRBV7-6 and TRBJ2-1, reads GAGVSQSPRYKVTKRGQDVALRCDPISGHVSLYWYRQALGQGPEFLTYFNYEAQQDKSGLPNDRFSAERPEGSISTLTIQRTEQRDSAMYRCASSLGKGDEQFFGPGTRLTVL.

This clonotype appeared many times. This chain joins TRBV5-6 and TRBJ2-7, with D possibly TRBD1 on 5 matching bases. Germline V gene lookup returns CDR1 SGHDT and CDR2 YYEEEE. With 0 bases removed from V and 3 bases from J, the gap between germline ends came to 7 bases. The CDR3 sequence is 13 residues long. The chain's CDR3 is CASSLGQSYEQYF. In nucleotides, the CDR3 is TGTGCCAGCAGCTTGGGACAGAGCTACGAGCAGTACTTC. The complete variable domain, with remaining parts taken from reference TRBV5-6 and TRBJ2-7, reads DAGVTQSPTHLIKTRGQQVTLRCSPKSGHDTVSWYQQALGQGPQFIFQYYEEEERQRGNFPDRFSGHQFPNYSSELNVNALLLGDSALYLCASSLGQSYEQYFGPGTRLTVT.

The sample holds many counts of this clonotype. This chain connects TRBV20-1 to TRBJ2-7; D remains ambiguous. Germline CDR1 and CDR2: DFQATT and SNEGSKA (reference sequence). V dropped 3 bases and J dropped 4 bases, with 7 bases sitting between them. This CDR3 is built from 11 residues. CDR3: CSASRVYEQYF. The CDR3 bases are TGCAGTGCTAGTCGGGTGTACGAGCAGTACTTC.